A selection of T cell receptor beta chains follows, all from one sample in a study of blood T cell repertoires in COVID-19. The data were produced by immunoSEQ multiplex PCR, yet TCRdb's version contains in-frame clones alone and is incomplete. The sample has under 200,000 clones, almost 85% seen once. Sequenced sample: PBMCs or T cells enriched from blood (not recorded which). The receptors were sampled from a man in his fifties or sixties who had recovered from COVID-19. Each CDR3 is given with its conserved first and last residue. D genes are given only for firm matches. Rows give clone size only sometimes, using once, few, many, or a class for an expanded clone.

CDR3 DNA: TGTGCCAGCAGCCCTAGCGGGGGGACCCACAATGAGCAGTTCTTC; CDR3 protein: CASSPSGGTHNEQFF; V gene: TRBV5-5; D gene: TRBD2; CDR3 length: 15; clone size: .; J gene: TRBJ2-1
CDR3 DNA: TGTGCCAGTAGTATAGGGGCTCGCGAGCAGTACTTC; CDR3 protein: CASSIGAREQYF; V gene: TRBV19; D gene: .; CDR3 length: 12; clone size: .; J gene: TRBJ2-7
CDR3 DNA: TGTGCCAGCAGTCCCGAAAGTAGCGGGAGGGCCTCAGAGACCCAGTACTTC; CDR3 protein: CASSPESSGRASETQYF; V gene: TRBV4-2; D gene: TRBD2; CDR3 length: 17; clone size: .; J gene: TRBJ2-5
CDR3 DNA: TGTGCCAGCAGCGTAGAACTGAGATACAATGAGCAGTTCTTC; CDR3 protein: CASSVELRYNEQFF; V gene: TRBV9; D gene: .; CDR3 length: 14; clone size: .; J gene: TRBJ2-1
CDR3 DNA: TGCGCCAGCAGCTTGGAGGGACAGCGGAGCTATGGCTACACCTTC; CDR3 protein: CASSLEGQRSYGYTF; V gene: TRBV5-1; D gene: TRBD1; CDR3 length: 15; clone size: .; J gene: TRBJ1-2
CDR3 DNA: TGTGCCAGCAAAGATCGGAGAGATCAGCCCCAGCATTTT; CDR3 protein: CASKDRRDQPQHF; V gene: TRBV6-5; D gene: .; CDR3 length: 13; clone size: .; J gene: TRBJ1-5
CDR3 DNA: TGTGCCAGCAGCCTGGCGGCGGGGGTGCGAAGGGGAAACATTCAGTACTTC; CDR3 protein: CASSLAAGVRRGNIQYF; V gene: TRBV11-2; D gene: TRBD2; CDR3 length: 17; clone size: .; J gene: TRBJ2-4
CDR3 DNA: TGTGCCAGCAGCCAAGGTCCGACGGGTTCACCCCTCCACTTT; CDR3 protein: CASSQGPTGSPLHF; V gene: TRBV4-2; D gene: .; CDR3 length: 14; clone size: .; J gene: TRBJ1-6
CDR3 DNA: TGTGCCAGCAGTTTATTTGGGGGGACAGGGAACGAGCAGTACTTC; CDR3 protein: CASSLFGGTGNEQYF; V gene: TRBV28; D gene: TRBD1; CDR3 length: 15; clone size: .; J gene: TRBJ2-7
CDR3 DNA: TGTGCCAGTAGTATACGACAGGGTGGGAACACTGAAGCTTTCTTT; CDR3 protein: CASSIRQGGNTEAFF; V gene: TRBV19; D gene: TRBD1; CDR3 length: 15; clone size: .; J gene: TRBJ1-1
CDR3 DNA: TGTGCCAGCAGCGGACAGGGTTCCTACAATGAGCAGTTCTTC; CDR3 protein: CASSGQGSYNEQFF; V gene: TRBV27; D gene: TRBD1; CDR3 length: 14; clone size: .; J gene: TRBJ2-1
CDR3 DNA: TGTGCCAGCATTCGCGCAGGCCAGAACACCGGGGAGCTGTTTTTT; CDR3 protein: CASIRAGQNTGELFF; V gene: TRBV7-9; D gene: .; CDR3 length: 15; clone size: .; J gene: TRBJ2-2
CDR3 DNA: TGTGCCAGCAAGGTCCAGGACACTGAAGCTTTCTTT; CDR3 protein: CASKVQDTEAFF; V gene: TRBV28; D gene: .; CDR3 length: 12; clone size: .; J gene: TRBJ1-1
CDR3 DNA: TGTGCCAGCAGTGGAGGACTAGCGGGGGGCAGTGCAGAGCAGTTCTTC; CDR3 protein: CASSGGLAGGSAEQFF; V gene: TRBV6-1; D gene: TRBD2; CDR3 length: 16; clone size: .; J gene: TRBJ2-1
CDR3 DNA: TGCGCCAGCAGCTTGAGTTCAGGGACTAGCGGGAGTTCCCAGTATTTT; CDR3 protein: CASSLSSGTSGSSQYF; V gene: TRBV5-1; D gene: TRBD2; CDR3 length: 16; clone size: .; J gene: TRBJ2-3
CDR3 DNA: TGTGCCAGCAGATCGTACAGGGTCGACACTGAAGCTTTCTTT; CDR3 protein: CASRSYRVDTEAFF; V gene: TRBV5-5; D gene: .; CDR3 length: 14; clone size: .; J gene: TRBJ1-1
CDR3 DNA: TGCGCCAGCAGCTTGTACGGCGATCGGGTCACCGGGGAGCTGTTTTTT; CDR3 protein: CASSLYGDRVTGELFF; V gene: TRBV5-1; D gene: .; CDR3 length: 16; clone size: .; J gene: TRBJ2-2
CDR3 DNA: TGTGCCAGCAGTGAAGCGTCGACGGGACAGCCCCAGCATTTT; CDR3 protein: CASSEASTGQPQHF; V gene: TRBV2; D gene: .; CDR3 length: 14; clone size: .; J gene: TRBJ1-5
CDR3 DNA: TGTGCCACCAGCAGAGTTGGGAACAGGGGGAATGAGCAGTTCTTC; CDR3 protein: CATSRVGNRGNEQFF; V gene: TRBV15; D gene: TRBD1; CDR3 length: 15; clone size: .; J gene: TRBJ2-1
CDR3 DNA: TGTGCCACCAGTGTAAGCGTCGGTGAGCAGTTCTTC; CDR3 protein: CATSVSVGEQFF; V gene: TRBV24-1; D gene: .; CDR3 length: 12; clone size: .; J gene: TRBJ2-1
CDR3 DNA: TGTGCCAGCAGTTTAAAAAGGTCTGGCAGGGGAGCTGGGGCCAACGTCCTGACTTTC; CDR3 protein: CASSLKRSGRGAGANVLTF; V gene: TRBV27; D gene: .; CDR3 length: 19; clone size: once; J gene: TRBJ2-6
CDR3 DNA: TGTGCCGCCAACCGGGCCTCGGGGTGGTCAGATACGCAGTATTTT; CDR3 protein: CAANRASGWSDTQYF; V gene: TRBV6-5; D gene: .; CDR3 length: 15; clone size: .; J gene: TRBJ2-3
CDR3 DNA: TGTGCCAGCAGCAGCAACAGGGGCCTTAATGAAAAACTGTTTTTT; CDR3 protein: CASSSNRGLNEKLFF; V gene: TRBV5-4; D gene: TRBD1; CDR3 length: 15; clone size: .; J gene: TRBJ1-4
CDR3 DNA: TGTGCCAGTTGGACGAGACAGGCGAACACTGAAGCTTTCTTT; CDR3 protein: CASWTRQANTEAFF; V gene: TRBV19; D gene: .; CDR3 length: 14; clone size: few; J gene: TRBJ1-1
CDR3 DNA: TGTGCCATAGCACGGCGGGAGGGCCAGGAAGAGACCCAGTACTTC; CDR3 protein: CAIARREGQEETQYF; V gene: TRBV10-3; D gene: TRBD2; CDR3 length: 15; clone size: .; J gene: TRBJ2-5
CDR3 DNA: TGTGCCAGTAGTAGCGGAGAGACCCAGTACTTC; CDR3 protein: CASSSGETQYF; V gene: TRBV19; D gene: .; CDR3 length: 11; clone size: .; J gene: TRBJ2-5
CDR3 DNA: TGTGCCAGCAGTAGGACAGAATACGAGCAGTACTTC; CDR3 protein: CASSRTEYEQYF; V gene: TRBV28; D gene: .; CDR3 length: 12; clone size: once; J gene: TRBJ2-7
CDR3 DNA: TGCGCCAGCAGCTTGGCCGGGGCAGGGGATGGCTACACCTTC; CDR3 protein: CASSLAGAGDGYTF; V gene: TRBV5-1; D gene: .; CDR3 length: 14; clone size: .; J gene: TRBJ1-2
CDR3 DNA: TGCAGCGTTGCTAGTTTGAACACCGGGGAGCTGTTTTTT; CDR3 protein: CSVASLNTGELFF; V gene: TRBV29-1; D gene: .; CDR3 length: 13; clone size: .; J gene: TRBJ2-2
CDR3 DNA: TGTGCCAGCAGCCATTACAGGGAAAACTATGGCTACACCTTC; CDR3 protein: CASSHYRENYGYTF; V gene: TRBV2; D gene: .; CDR3 length: 14; clone size: .; J gene: TRBJ1-2
CDR3 DNA: TGTGCCAGCAGTCATCTCGGACAGGATGGGGGCTACGAGCAGTACTTC; CDR3 protein: CASSHLGQDGGYEQYF; V gene: TRBV6-6; D gene: TRBD1; CDR3 length: 16; clone size: .; J gene: TRBJ2-7